The subject of this entry is one T cell receptor beta chain. Its specificity is not known. The entry originates in a study of cytomegalovirus exposure and HLA in healthy donors. Study overall: Around 80 million unique TCR sequences came from HLA-typed donors in an early release. General study findings and limits: An analysis that was carried out later associated 15,000 to 20,000 TCR beta sequences with HLA alleles at 0.05 false discovery rate. By a later analysis, the bulk of CMV-associated TCR beta chains appeared HLA-restricted. Likely technical artifact: a cluster of highly shared sequence variants.

PCR primers comprised 60 Vbeta and 13 Jbeta primers. Measured with immunoSEQ multiplex PCR; TCRdb has only the in-frame clones, and not every one. The data show roughly 160,000 clones, 77% seen once. J was trimmed by 0 bases and V by 0 bases; bases with no gene match: 4. This CDR3 is built from 17 residues. Germline V gene lookup returns CDR1 PRHDT and CDR2 FYEKMQ (reference sequence). Material: PBMCs. The V gene is TRBV13, the J gene TRBJ2-7; 11 positions agree with TRBD1. The source is a young woman in good health and CMV-seronegative. The chain's CDR3 is CASSLGPGQGGSYEQYF. In DNA form, the CDR3 reads TGTGCCAGCAGCTTAGGCCCGGGACAGGGGGGCTCCTACGAGCAGTACTTC.